This TCR beta chain comes out of a study of read filtering for tumor transcriptome and immune sequencing. Study-level information: Among patients, 17 to 20 were male and around 15 female, aged 47 to 80 (mean around 66). DNase treatment preceded whole-transcriptome library preparation.

This clonotype was seen once. V dropped 1 base and J dropped 5 bases, with 17 bases sitting between them. The CDR3 contains 16 residues. Per germline, CDR1 LGHNA and CDR2 YNFKEQ. The library was built from 400 ng RNA with molecular barcoded adaptors for alpha/delta and beta/gamma chains. TCRdb recomputed calls from the reads with MiXCR, one row per CDR3 protein. Of 100,000 to 150,000 distinct CDR3 sequences in the sample, around 14% were seen once. The sequenced sample consisted of a population of CD138-negative cells sorted from bone marrow. This sequence was found in a donor at least 40 years old with multiple myeloma. This rearrangement joins TRBV4-2 to TRBJ2-5; D may be TRBD2 (5 bases). CDR3 DNA sequence: TGTGCCAGCAGCCAAGGTCCGTACACGGAGGTGGAGACCCAGTACTTC. Protein sequence: CASSQGPYTEVETQYF.